This T cell receptor beta chain was found in a study of T cells in Graves' hyperthyroidism and ophthalmopathy. Overall study results and limits: Ophthalmopathy was separated from stable hyperthyroidism by a 13 V-J model.

This clonotype was observed a few times. What it binds is unknown. Ophthalmopathy cases met thresholds of Clinical Activity Score at least 3, NOSPECS grade at least 4 and duration under 3 months. The study excluded patients with uncontrolled infection, other autoimmune disease, pregnancy or lactation. Researchers amplified the TCR beta CDR3 regions from RNA transcripts. TCR CDR3 regions were first amplified by RT-PCR with HTBI primers. MiXCR, applied by TCRdb to the multiplex PCR reads, yields one record per CDR3 protein. The table lists a few hundred thousand distinct CDR3 sequences, around a sixth of them singletons, with 35% to 45% in the top ten. The germline gives CDR1 LGHNA, CDR2 YSLEER. The CDR3 covers 19 residues. V lost 1 base and J lost 0, with 21 bases in between.

The chain is built from TRBV4-3 and TRBJ2-5; D is possibly TRBD2 (5 bases). This TCR derives from a man aged 18 to 29 with Graves' ophthalmopathy. The sample consisted of blood. The CDR3 spells CASSQVIGVRTQNQETQYF. The CDR3 DNA reads TGCGCCAGCAGCCAAGTAATCGGGGTAAGGACCCAGAACCAAGAGACCCAGTACTTC.